This T cell receptor beta chain emerged from a study of control samples from healthy donors and cancer patients. The sample holds a few counts of this clone. Other nucleotide sequences from this sample produce the same CDR3. Measured with immunoSEQ multiplex PCR; TCRdb has only the in-frame clones, and not every one. The repertoire includes more than 95,000 clones, around 86% of them detected once, and around 8.7% sits in the top ten. Germline lookup yields CDR1 LGHNA and CDR2 YSLEER. This CDR3 comprises 14 residues. Deletions cut 0 bases from V and 4 bases from J, with 9 bases between. Sequenced input: blood. This rearrangement joins TRBV4-3 to TRBJ1-1; D is undetermined. This TCR came from a man aged 35-49 years in good health. The DNA of the CDR3 is TGCGCCAGCAGCCAAGAACATGGAGGCACTGAAGCTTTCTTT. This codes for CASSQEHGGTEAFF.